Here is one T cell receptor (beta chain) with its context. Its antigen is currently unknown. Regarding time point: newly diagnosed GD, antithyroid drugs for less than 3 months. TCR sequences were obtained from RNA taken from PBMCs. The data derive from a study of regulatory T cells in long-lasting Graves disease. Notes on the study in general: Limited samples may have lowered accuracy.

Arm-PCR of CDR3 regions and iRepertoire HTBI primers were used to build TCR beta libraries. TCRdb re-called the multiplex PCR reads with MiXCR, one entry per CDR3 protein. The profile shows some 330,000 distinct CDR3 sequences, around 11% of them singletons. These records were also assigned to another study, of T cells in Graves' hyperthyroidism and ophthalmopathy. From that report: Patients aged 18 to 65 with hyperthyroidism were newly diagnosed, with duration under 2 months. Ophthalmopathy could be told apart from stable hyperthyroidism with a 13 V-J model.

This clonotype was obtained from a young woman with Graves disease. The sequences come from peripheral blood mononuclear cells (PBMCs), collected at new diagnosis, from a patient treated with antithyroid drugs.

The CDR3 sequence is CASSRGRWLAGGPSEQFF. In DNA, the CDR3 is TGTGCCAGCAGCCGAGGACGGTGGCTAGCGGGGGGGCCGAGTGAGCAGTTCTTC. The chain couples TRBV7-8 to TRBJ2-1; 12 bases map to TRBD2. The CDR3 runs 18 residues. Germline trimming cut 5 bases from V and 9 bases from J; bases unmatched to any gene: 17. Looked up from germline, CDR1 is SGHVS and CDR2 is FQNEAQ.